The present T cell receptor (beta chain) was sequenced within a study of T cells in Graves' hyperthyroidism and ophthalmopathy (dated by TCRdb to 2018 to 2020). About the full investigation: Peripheral blood samples were taken at the time of initial diagnosis, prior to any treatment. TCR V-J signatures able to tell the groups apart were searched for in a discovery cohort of 95 to 100 patients, of whom 40 to 45 had Graves' ophthalmopathy and 55 to 65 had stable Graves' hyperthyroidism. Prospective prediction of ophthalmopathy was tested in an independent validation cohort consisting of some 20 hyperthyroidism patients and 17 patients who later progressed to ophthalmopathy. The 80 to 100 discovery patients were randomly divided into training and test sets at a 7:3 ratio. In about six Graves' hyperthyroidism patients, the study also compared T-cell repertoires from thyroid tissue with T-cell repertoires from blood. After blood sampling, hyperthyroidism patients were treated with methimazole at a starting dose of 30 mg daily, and ophthalmopathy patients were treated with high-dose intravenous methylprednisolone. The paper reports TCR Vbeta CDR3 sequencing of more than 120 peripheral blood samples: 43 ophthalmopathy, under 80 hyperthyroidism and 17 progressor patients.

This clonotype was detected many times. Its antigen specificity is not known. Per-base qualities were not stored, and no clone one base away is much larger. The research as a whole found: No statistical method was used to fix the sample size in advance, and group allocation was not hidden from the investigators. In cross-validation, a model built on a 13 V-J signature told ophthalmopathy apart from stable hyperthyroidism with 85% to 90% sensitivity and around 84% specificity, and in testing the same model reached 80%/75%. In validation, the model predicted progression to ophthalmopathy with around 71% sensitivity and 72.22% specificity, a median of 6.5 months before onset. Most expanded thyroid clonotypes (frequency above 0.001) were also detected in blood, a finding suggesting that blood repertoires may reflect thyroid immune responses.

Moderately to severely active disease, a Clinical Activity Score of at least 3, a NOSPECS grade of at least 4, and a duration under 3 months were present in ophthalmopathy patients. The study excluded patients with uncontrolled infections, other autoimmune diseases, pregnancy or lactation. Diagnoses were established on the basis of clinical symptoms, serum thyroxine and TRAb, thyroid ultrasound, and orbital computed tomography. PBMCs were separated from roughly 10 ml of fresh peripheral blood using Ficoll-Paque density gradient centrifugation. Total RNA was extracted with Trizol reagent, and quality was checked on an Agilent 2100 Bioanalyzer. The TCR beta CDR3 regions were amplified from the RNA transcripts. For the first round of RT-PCR on the TCR CDR3, the HTBI primer set was used together with the Qiagen OneStep RT-PCR kit. Libraries were constructed in a second round of multiplex PCR, after which size selection and purification were performed. Paired-end sequencing of the libraries was performed with 100 bp reads on an Illumina HiSeq2000. The study's processing was this. SOAPnuke was used to process the raw data, with reads discarded if the reads contained adapters or uncalled bases, had a mean Phred below 15, or lacked an exact constant-primer or identifier match. High-quality paired reads were merged using COPE v1.2.5, and each unique nucleotide sequence was defined as a clonotype. Clonotypes were aligned to IMGT TRBV, TRBD and TRBJ reference segments using MiTCR v1.1. Only V-J combinations with frequency above 0.0001, covering 99.2% of repertoires, were analysed. A TCS score was defined as the ratio of F50 (clonal expansion) to E x V (chaos), with BLOSUM62-based TCRdist applied between CDR3 peptides within each V-J. Welch's t-statistics and random forest reduced roughly 540 V-J features to 10 to 15, which were used in a naive Bayes classifier (R e1071). The public sequencing data were trimmed at Q25 with fastp and processed into clonotypes with MiXCR by TCRdb, which kept only in-frame beta chains. Entries that share a CDR3 protein sequence are merged under the most common genes and DNA. TCRdb's processing, not the authors', yielded these V and J calls. This sample is represented by more than 500,000 distinct CDR3 sequences; roughly 15% of them were singletons. Jointly, the top ten make up 29% of the sample.

V lost 6 bases and J lost 4 bases; the stretch between them is 16 bases long. Based on the germline V gene, the CDR1 and CDR2 sequences are MDHEN and SYDVKM. Counted from cysteine to phenylalanine, this CDR3 has 15 amino acids. Only the CDR3 DNA stays, 45 bases, in frame from base 1. Sequences were obtained from blood. The receptor chain draws on TRBV28 and TRBJ1-5, and TRBD1 may be the D gene, going by 5 matching bases. The TCR comes from a woman younger than 45 with Graves' ophthalmopathy. The CDR3 reads as follows: CASSSGTSINQPQHF. The nucleotide sequence is given as TGTGCCAGCAGCTCTGGGACGTCAATTAATCAGCCCCAGCATTTT.